A selection of T cell receptor beta chains follows, all from one sample in a study of T cell repertoires in cytomegalovirus infection. TCRdb used MiXCR to reprocess the reads, holding one entry per CDR3 protein. Found here are about a million distinct CDR3 sequences, 30% to 40% of them singletons; the top ten hold over 11%. Their target antigens are unknown. The sequencing used cultured CD8+ T cells from PBMCs, collected from culture after CMV antigen stimulation. These receptors were obtained from a human donor in good health (CMV status not recorded). Some clones in this sample may be carry-over from other donors' samples. Both conserved end residues are part of each CDR3. Fields, in order: clone size, D gene, V gene, J gene, CDR3 DNA, CDR3 protein. D genes are given only for firm matches. Expanded clones get a size class; other rows say once, few or many, or leave the size out.

abundance: -
d_gene: -
v_gene: TRBV2
j_gene: TRBJ2-1
CDR3nt: TGTGCCAGCAAATTAGCGTTAACACTAACCGCCTACAATGAGCAGTTCTTC
CDR3aa: CASKLALTLTAYNEQFF

abundance: few
d_gene: -
v_gene: TRBV10-3
j_gene: TRBJ2-5
CDR3nt: TGTGCCATCAGTGAGTCAGGGGCAAAGACCCAGTACTTC
CDR3aa: CAISESGAKTQYF

abundance: few
d_gene: TRBD2
v_gene: TRBV7-9
j_gene: TRBJ2-3
CDR3nt: TGTGCCAGCAGCTCCGCCGGGGGTTGGCACAATATAAGCGGGGGGGAACCTCCAGATACGCAGTATTTT
CDR3aa: CASSSAGGWHNISGGEPPDTQYF

abundance: few
d_gene: TRBD2
v_gene: TRBV4-3
j_gene: TRBJ2-2
CDR3nt: TGCGCCAGCAGCCCAGATCTACGGGGGGGCCTTATCGGGGAGCTGTTTTTT
CDR3aa: CASSPDLRGGLIGELFF

abundance: few
d_gene: -
v_gene: TRBV12-3/TRBV12-4
j_gene: TRBJ1-5
CDR3nt: TGTGCCAGCAGTTTAATCGAGACGAACAATCAGCCCCAGCATTTT
CDR3aa: CASSLIETNNQPQHF

abundance: few
d_gene: -
v_gene: TRBV27
j_gene: TRBJ1-5
CDR3nt: TGTGCCAGCCGGGATCCATTGGGCAATCAGCCCCAGCATTTT
CDR3aa: CASRDPLGNQPQHF

abundance: few
d_gene: TRBD1
v_gene: TRBV2
j_gene: TRBJ2-1
CDR3nt: TGTGCCAGCCCCGGGACAGGGGAGAATGAGCAGTTCTTC
CDR3aa: CASPGTGENEQFF

abundance: -
d_gene: -
v_gene: TRBV6-1
j_gene: TRBJ2-1
CDR3nt: TGTGCCAGCAGTGGGGGGGCAAAGGGGCAGTTCTTC
CDR3aa: CASSGGAKGQFF

abundance: few
d_gene: -
v_gene: TRBV5-1
j_gene: TRBJ1-5
CDR3nt: TGCGCCAGCAGCCTGAACTGGGGCCAATTACCTTTT
CDR3aa: CASSLNWGQLPF

abundance: -
d_gene: -
v_gene: TRBV6-8
j_gene: TRBJ2-2
CDR3nt: TGTGCCAGCACCCCCTTTGTGGGGGGGCGTATGATCGGGGAGCTGTTTTTT
CDR3aa: CASTPFVGGRMIGELFF

abundance: -
d_gene: -
v_gene: TRBV27
j_gene: TRBJ2-1
CDR3nt: TGTGCCAGCAGTCCGGGGACATTTCTCAGTGAGCAGTTCTTC
CDR3aa: CASSPGTFLSEQFF

abundance: few
d_gene: -
v_gene: TRBV9
j_gene: TRBJ2-2
CDR3nt: TGTGCCAGCAGCGGGTCGGGGGCCGGGGAGCTGTTTTTT
CDR3aa: CASSGSGAGELFF

abundance: -
d_gene: TRBD1
v_gene: TRBV20-1
j_gene: TRBJ1-1
CDR3nt: TGCAGTGCTGGAACAGGGGGCGGGGGTATAGCTTTCTTT
CDR3aa: CSAGTGGGGIAFF

abundance: few
d_gene: -
v_gene: TRBV7-9
j_gene: TRBJ1-1
CDR3nt: TGTGCCAGCAGCTTAGGACAGTCGGGGGGCACTGAAGCTTTCTTT
CDR3aa: CASSLGQSGGTEAFF

abundance: -
d_gene: -
v_gene: TRBV11-2
j_gene: TRBJ2-5
CDR3nt: TGTGTCAGCAGCTTAGTTATGGGGACCAAATACCAAGAGACCCAGTACTTC
CDR3aa: CVSSLVMGTKYQETQYF

abundance: few
d_gene: -
v_gene: TRBV28
j_gene: TRBJ1-5
CDR3nt: TGTGCCAGCAGTTTCCCGGGGGCGTCTCAGCCCCAGCATTTT
CDR3aa: CASSFPGASQPQHF

abundance: -
d_gene: -
v_gene: TRBV29-1
j_gene: TRBJ1-3
CDR3nt: TGCAGCGTTGATGGAATGGGGCGCTCTGGAAACACCATATATTTT
CDR3aa: CSVDGMGRSGNTIYF

abundance: -
d_gene: -
v_gene: TRBV7-9
j_gene: TRBJ2-5
CDR3nt: TGTGCCAGCAGCCCCGGGAATCAAGAGACCCAGTACTTC
CDR3aa: CASSPGNQETQYF

abundance: -
d_gene: TRBD1
v_gene: TRBV12-3/TRBV12-4
j_gene: TRBJ1-3
CDR3nt: TGTGCCAGCAGTTTTAACTGGGAGGGGGCCCTCTCTGGAAACACCATATATTTT
CDR3aa: CASSFNWEGALSGNTIYF

abundance: -
d_gene: -
v_gene: TRBV27
j_gene: TRBJ2-6
CDR3nt: TGTGCCAGCAGCGTACAGGCTGGGGCCAACGTCCTGACTTTC
CDR3aa: CASSVQAGANVLTF

abundance: -
d_gene: TRBD1
v_gene: TRBV2
j_gene: TRBJ1-2
CDR3nt: TGTACCAGCAGAGAAGGACAGGGGAACTATGGCTACACCTTC
CDR3aa: CTSREGQGNYGYTF

abundance: -
d_gene: TRBD2
v_gene: TRBV7-6
j_gene: TRBJ2-5
CDR3nt: TGTGCCAGCAGCTTAGGGTGGGGTAGCGGGGTGGAGACCCAGTACTTC
CDR3aa: CASSLGWGSGVETQYF

abundance: -
d_gene: -
v_gene: TRBV7-2
j_gene: TRBJ1-2
CDR3nt: TGTGCCAGCAGCTTAGACATCTGGGACTATGGCTACACCTTC
CDR3aa: CASSLDIWDYGYTF

abundance: once
d_gene: TRBD2
v_gene: TRBV10-3
j_gene: TRBJ2-1
CDR3nt: TGTGCCATCCAAACCAGCCAGCGGGGCTACAATGAGCAGTTCTTC
CDR3aa: CAIQTSQRGYNEQFF

abundance: few
d_gene: -
v_gene: TRBV9
j_gene: TRBJ2-5
CDR3nt: TGTGCCAGCAGCGTTGGAGAGGGCCGCGTCGAGACCCAGTACTTC
CDR3aa: CASSVGEGRVETQYF

abundance: -
d_gene: -
v_gene: TRBV7-2
j_gene: TRBJ2-1
CDR3nt: TGTGCCAGCAGCTTACTAGTGGGGGCCTACAATGAGCAGTTCTTC
CDR3aa: CASSLLVGAYNEQFF

abundance: many
d_gene: -
v_gene: TRBV7-3
j_gene: TRBJ1-1
CDR3nt: TGTGCCAGCAGCTTAACGCCGGGACGGCAAGCTTTCTTT
CDR3aa: CASSLTPGRQAFF

abundance: -
d_gene: TRBD2
v_gene: TRBV4-1
j_gene: TRBJ2-3
CDR3nt: TGCGCCAGCAGCCAAGGGGCTAGCGGGAGGACGGATACGCAGTATTTT
CDR3aa: CASSQGASGRTDTQYF

abundance: -
d_gene: TRBD2
v_gene: TRBV27
j_gene: TRBJ2-3
CDR3nt: TGTGCCAGCAGTTCCCGACTAGCGGGGGGGCCCACAGATACGCAGTATTTT
CDR3aa: CASSSRLAGGPTDTQYF

abundance: once
d_gene: TRBD2
v_gene: TRBV4-3
j_gene: TRBJ2-2
CDR3nt: TGCGCCAGCAGCCAAGGGAGCGGGGGGAACGGGGAGCTGTTTTTT
CDR3aa: CASSQGSGGNGELFF

abundance: many
d_gene: -
v_gene: TRBV7-9
j_gene: TRBJ2-1
CDR3nt: TGTGCCAGCAGCTCCTTGTGGCCAGAGCAGTTCTTC
CDR3aa: CASSSLWPEQFF

abundance: once
d_gene: -
v_gene: TRBV12-3/TRBV12-4
j_gene: TRBJ2-7
CDR3nt: TGTGCCAGCAGTCTGCTGGGGGGAGGGGGATACGAGCAGTACTTC
CDR3aa: CASSLLGGGGYEQYF

abundance: few
d_gene: TRBD2
v_gene: TRBV19
j_gene: TRBJ2-1
CDR3nt: TGTGCCAGTAGTATAGGGGTCAACAGACTAGCGGAGTACAATGAGCAGTTCTTC
CDR3aa: CASSIGVNRLAEYNEQFF

abundance: -
d_gene: TRBD1
v_gene: TRBV6-1
j_gene: TRBJ2-1
CDR3nt: TGTGCCAGCAGTGAATACGAGGGGGCAAGCTCCTACAATGAGCAGTTCTTC
CDR3aa: CASSEYEGASSYNEQFF

abundance: -
d_gene: -
v_gene: TRBV12-5
j_gene: TRBJ2-5
CDR3nt: TGTGCTAGTGGTCGGGGGGAGACCCAGTACTTC
CDR3aa: CASGRGETQYF

abundance: -
d_gene: -
v_gene: TRBV5-4
j_gene: TRBJ1-1
CDR3nt: TGTGCCAGCAGCGCCGGGACGGCCGAACTTAATGAAGCTTTCTTT
CDR3aa: CASSAGTAELNEAFF

abundance: -
d_gene: -
v_gene: TRBV7-2
j_gene: TRBJ2-3
CDR3nt: TGTGCCAGCAGCTTAGCCCAGGGGACTAGCACAGATACGCAGTATTTT
CDR3aa: CASSLAQGTSTDTQYF

abundance: -
d_gene: TRBD1
v_gene: TRBV15
j_gene: TRBJ1-6
CDR3nt: TGTGCCACCAGCAAGCCCTTTTACCGGGACAGGGGTAATTCACCCCTCCACTTT
CDR3aa: CATSKPFYRDRGNSPLHF

abundance: many
d_gene: TRBD1
v_gene: TRBV4-2
j_gene: TRBJ2-5
CDR3nt: TGTGCCAGCAGCCAAGTGGGCGGTATAGGGGACAGAACCCAGTACTTC
CDR3aa: CASSQVGGIGDRTQYF

abundance: many
d_gene: -
v_gene: TRBV7-2
j_gene: TRBJ1-1
CDR3nt: TGTGCCAGCAGCCCGACTGGGGGTTTGATGAACACTGAAGCTTTCTTT
CDR3aa: CASSPTGGLMNTEAFF

abundance: -
d_gene: -
v_gene: TRBV19
j_gene: TRBJ1-2
CDR3nt: TGTGCCAGTAGTATAAACTCTGGCTACACCTTC
CDR3aa: CASSINSGYTF